This TCR beta chain was found in a study of cytomegalovirus exposure and HLA in healthy donors. Comments on this clone: The target antigen is unknown.

The PCR made use of 60 Vbeta and 13 Jbeta primers. Assay used: immunoSEQ multiplex PCR; TCRdb lists only in-frame clones, some missing. Of some 130,000 clones listed, roughly three quarters are singletons. Points from the study as a whole: V- and J-gene trimming of TCR beta was linked (in a later analysis) to a missense DCLRE1C variant.

Sequencing input: PBMCs. The sequence was collected from a man aged 25 to 40 in good health and CMV-seronegative.

The DNA for the CDR3 is TGTGCCAGCAGTTTTCGGGGGGTGCTAACGGGTGAGCAGTTCTTC. It codes for CASSFRGVLTGEQFF. V gene TRBV28 combines with J gene TRBJ2-1, with 7 bases matching TRBD2. The ends lost 3 bases at V and 9 bases at J; junction bases unmatched: 11. The CDR3 extends over 15 amino acids. Germline CDR1 and CDR2: MDHEN and SYDVKM.